This T cell receptor (beta chain) was identified during a study of immune characterization of retroperitoneal liposarcoma. This CDR3 comprises 12 residues. Per the germline V gene, CDR1 is MNHNY and CDR2 is SVGAGI (reference sequence). TCRdb reprocessed the PCR reads with MiXCR, giving one entry per CDR3 protein. Here the sample spans fewer than 8,000 distinct CDR3 sequences, 43% being singletons. This clonotype was obtained from a male donor with retroperitoneal liposarcoma. V and J are TRBV6-6 and TRBJ2-1, with 7 bases identical to TRBD1. TRBJ2-7 explains the end of the DNA better; the J call may be wrong. The sequenced sample was tumor tissue. The CDR3 DNA follows: TGTGCCAGCAGTCGTCCAGGGGGCGAGCAGTACTTC. Amino acid sequence: CASSRPGGEQYF.